A single sample gave rise to the 14 T cell receptor beta chains below, sequenced in a study of PD-L1 blockade in urothelial cancer. As for time point: peripheral blood 6 weeks after treatment start. Assay used: immunoSEQ multiplex PCR; TCRdb lists only in-frame clones, some missing. The table records some 110,000 clones, under 95% of them present only once. Sequencing was performed on PBMCs, taken around atezolizumab (anti-PD-L1) treatment. Receptors were obtained from a man between 60 and 75 years old with urothelial cancer.

The rearrangement joins TRBV2 to TRBJ2-1; 10 bases map to TRBD1. V was pared by 4 bases and J by 7 bases, with 1 base of the junction left unmatched. CDR3 length: 13 residues. Germline CDR1 SNHLY, CDR2 FYNNEI. The CDR3 coding sequence is TGTGCCAGCAGTGGGACAGGGGGTAATGAGCAGTTCTTC. It yields the protein CASSGTGGNEQFF.

This chain joins TRBV9 and TRBJ2-4; a weak D match, TRBD2 (7 bases). With 0 bases removed from V and 2 bases from J, the gap between germline ends came to 9 bases. Germline CDR1 is SGDLS and CDR2 is YYNGEE. The CDR3 is 15 amino acids. The CDR3 nucleotides read TGTGCCAGCAGCGTAGGGGGGGGGCCCAAAAACATTCAGTACTTC. Translating it yields CASSVGGGPKNIQYF.

V usage is TRBV7-3 and J usage is TRBJ1-1, with D unclear. Deletions cut 5 bases from V and 5 bases from J, with 12 bases between. This CDR3 spans 13 amino acids. The germline V gene encodes CDR1 SGHTA and CDR2 FQGTGA. The CDR3 here is CASSLNGVTEAFF. Here the CDR3 DNA reads TGTGCCAGCAGCCTAAACGGGGTGACTGAAGCTTTCTTT.

The rearrangement links TRBV28 to TRBJ2-1; 8 bases align to TRBD1. Germline V gene lookup returns CDR1 MDHEN and CDR2 SYDVKM. CDR3 length: 15 amino acids. V gave up 6 bases and J gave up 2 bases; unmatched junction bases: 6. The CDR3 DNA sequence: TGTGCCAGCAGGGGGGGACAGGTAGCCTACAATGAGCAGTTCTTC. Protein sequence: CASRGGQVAYNEQFF. The variable domain in full, with the rest retrieved from reference TRBV28 and TRBJ2-1, is DVKVTQSSRYLVKRTGEKVFLECVQDMDHENMFWYRQDPGLGLRLIYFSYDVKMKEKGDIPEGYSVSREKKERFSLILESASTNQTSMYLCASRGGQVAYNEQFFGPGTRLTVL.

This clone came up a few times. The chain carries TRBV7-2 and TRBJ2-2; tentative D call: TRBD2 (6 bases). Per germline, CDR1 SGHTA and CDR2 FQGNSA. There are 15 residues in the CDR3. V lost 5 bases and J 0 bases, leaving 10 bases between the germline ends. The DNA of the CDR3 is TGTGCCAGCAGCGCCCTAGCGACGAACACCGGGGAGCTGTTTTTT. Protein: CASSALATNTGELFF.

This chain joins TRBV5-1 and TRBJ1-6; 7 bases map to TRBD1. Germline V gives CDR1 SGHRS, CDR2 YFSETQ. Unmatched junction bases numbered 8, after V lost 4 bases and J lost 10 bases. The CDR3 covers 14 residues. The CDR3 nucleotides read TGCGCCAGCAGCGGAGACAGGGCCGGGTCACCCCTCCACTTT. Translation: CASSGDRAGSPLHF.

This clone was observed once. The genes are TRBV14 and TRBJ1-2; perhaps TRBD1 as D (5 bases). The V gene lost 4 bases and the J gene lost 3 bases, with 6 bases spanning the gap. CDR1 is SGHDN and CDR2 is FVKESK in the germline V gene. The CDR3 runs to 12 residues. The CDR3 is CASSRGDYGYTF. The DNA for the CDR3 is TGTGCCAGCAGCCGGGGGGACTATGGCTACACCTTC.

V gene TRBV10-1 combines with J gene TRBJ2-3; 8 nucleotides line up with TRBD2. Losses at the gene ends were 3 bases for V and 5 bases for J; bases not matched to a gene: 7. This CDR3 contains 15 residues. Germline CDR1 reads WNHNN; CDR2 reads SYGVQD (reference sequence). The CDR3 region is CASSDKGLAGDTQYF. CDR3 nucleotides: TGCGCCAGCAGTGATAAGGGTCTAGCGGGAGATACGCAGTATTTT.

The chain links TRBV4-2 to TRBJ2-2, with a tentative D call TRBD1 (6 bases). This CDR3 is built from 13 residues. Trimming removed 1 base from V and 6 bases from J, with 6 bases in between. Germline V gives CDR1 LGHNA, CDR2 YNFKEQ. The CDR3 spells CASSQAGAGELFF. The CDR3 region has the DNA TGTGCCAGCAGCCAAGCAGGGGCCGGGGAGCTGTTTTTT.

This chain joins TRBV6-5 and TRBJ2-5; D possibly corresponds to TRBD2 (7 bases). V was cut by 5 bases and J by 5 bases, with 12 bases left in between. Germline V gene sequence: CDR1 MNHEY, CDR2 SVGAGI. The CDR3 has 13 amino acids. The CDR3 spells CASSGGGHETQYF. The CDR3 DNA reads TGTGCCAGCAGTGGGGGGGGGCATGAGACCCAGTACTTC.

This chain links TRBV4-1 with TRBJ1-4, with TRBD1 matching over 10 bases. There are 15 residues in the CDR3. Germline V gene lookup returns CDR1 MGHRA and CDR2 YSYEKL. V lost 3 bases and J lost 6; bases outside the gene matches: 4. The CDR3 DNA follows: TGCGCCAGCAGCCACCGACAGGGGGCGGATGAAAAACTGTTTTTT. Protein: CASSHRQGADEKLFF.

The chain uses TRBV7-3 and TRBJ1-2; TRBD1 agrees at 7 bases. In germline, CDR1 is SGHTA, CDR2 FQGTGA. The CDR3 has 16 amino acids. After removal of 6 bases from V and 0 bases from J, the junction contained 10 bases not matched to a gene. The CDR3 spells CASRSVGTAANYGYTF. CDR3 DNA sequence: TGTGCCAGCAGATCAGTAGGGACAGCTGCTAACTATGGCTACACCTTC.

The chain has TRBV29-1 and TRBJ2-2; perhaps TRBD2 as D (5 bases). The CDR3 is made up of 14 amino acids. Germline values: CDR1 SQVTM, CDR2 ANQGSEA. Trimming took off 5 bases at V and 1 base at J, with 11 bases between the two ends. The CDR3 coding sequence is TGCAGCGTTCGGTCGGGGATGAACACCGGGGAGCTGTTTTTT. Protein: CSVRSGMNTGELFF.

This chain joins TRBV9 and TRBJ2-5; 7 nucleotides agree with TRBD2. This CDR3 comprises 16 residues. V shed 0 bases and J 1 base; nucleotides not matched to a gene: 6. Germline V CDR1 and CDR2: SGDLS, YYNGEE. As DNA, the CDR3 is TGTGCCAGCAGCGTAGGGTCTAGCGGATTCCAAGAGACCCAGTACTTC. Translated: CASSVGSSGFQETQYF.